Given below is one T cell receptor beta chain in context. Its antigen is not known. Time point indicated: recipient sample about 28 days before transplant, after cytoreduction. Method: immunoSEQ multiplex PCR; TCRdb's copy keeps in-frame clones and lacks some. Among around 1,800 clones listed, over 85% were seen once. These data originate in a study of T cell clonotyping in hematopoietic cell transplantation. Across the whole study: Recipient samples before transplant were obtained post-cytoreduction.

Germline V lookup: CDR1 LNHNV, CDR2 YYDKDF (reference sequence). The V gene lost 0 bases and the J gene lost 5 bases, with 10 bases spanning the gap. CDR3 length: 15 residues. General study points: Without cell sorting, CD4 versus CD8 contributions remain unresolved.

The sequenced sample was peripheral blood mononuclear cells, obtained before stem cell transplant. This clonotype was obtained from a woman between 45 and 60 years old with acute myeloid leukemia. Some clones in this sample may be carry-over from other donors' samples. The chain carries TRBV15 and TRBJ1-4, with a weak D call TRBD1 (6 bases). This chain's CDR3 is CATSREQGFNEKLFF. In DNA, the CDR3 is TGTGCCACCAGCAGAGAACAGGGATTCAATGAAAAACTGTTTTTT.